This T cell receptor (beta chain) originates from a study of technical replicates of blood from several donors. The germline V gene has CDR1 LNHDA and CDR2 SQIVND (reference sequence). The J segment lost 5 bases and the V segment lost 1 base, leaving 9 bases of the junction unmatched. This CDR3 contains 17 residues. Only in-frame clones appear in the TCRdb table, and some are missing; sequencing was by immunoSEQ multiplex PCR. The sample includes about 100,000 clones, approximately 94% of them seen just once. The chain joins TRBV19 to TRBJ2-3; 10 bases align to TRBD2. The sequencing input was T cells isolated from PBMCs. This TCR was recovered from a human donor in good health. CDR3 coding DNA: TGTGCCAGTAGTATAGCGCCTAGCGGGGGTACTGTAGATACGCAGTATTTT. This encodes CASSIAPSGGTVDTQYF.